The 10 T cell receptor beta chains below come from one sample, sequenced in a study of blood T cells in healthy people across ages. Primed by a sample-barcoded 5' primer and a J-beta primer mix, a second PCR proceeded for about 6 to 11 cycles. Each CDR3 protein gets one entry after TCRdb re-called the 5' RACE reads with MiXCR. Altogether about 1.4 million distinct CDR3 sequences are present, roughly 59% being singletons, with the ten largest covering 6.5% to 8.5%. The sequenced sample was blood. These receptors all stem from a man between 18 and 29 years old in good health.

This chain connects TRBV27 to TRBJ1-4; D is perhaps TRBD1 (5 bases). Trimming took off 4 bases at V and 6 bases at J, with 15 bases between the two ends. Germline values: CDR1 MNHEY, CDR2 SMNVEV (reference sequence). This CDR3 has 15 amino acids. This CDR3 is CASSSLGGVYEKLFF. Here the CDR3 DNA reads TGTGCCAGCAGTTCCCTCGGGGGGGTCTATGAAAAACTGTTTTTT. Variable domain in full (rest from reference TRBV27 and TRBJ1-4): EAQVTQNPRYLITVTGKKLTVTCSQNMNHEYMSWYRQDPGLGLRQIYYSMNVEVTDKGDVPEGYKVSRKEKRNFPLILESPSPNQTSLYFCASSSLGGVYEKLFFGSGTQLSVL.

This chain joins TRBV4-1 and TRBJ2-1, with a possible D match to TRBD1 (5 bases). The CDR3 spans 17 residues. Looked up from germline, CDR1 is MGHRA and CDR2 is YSYEKL. V gave up 4 bases and J gave up 1 base, with 17 bases separating them. CDR3 in amino acids: CASSRVLRQSSYNEQFF. The CDR3 coding sequence is TGCGCCAGCAGCCGAGTACTAAGACAGTCATCCTACAATGAGCAGTTCTTC.

The genes are TRBV11-1 and TRBJ1-3; D is undetermined. Between the trimmed V and J ends, which lost 0 bases and 4 bases, there was a span of 7 bases. From germline, CDR1 is SGHAT and CDR2 FQDESV (reference sequence). The CDR3 is 14 amino acids. CDR3 region: CASSLASDGNTIYF. The CDR3 DNA reads TGTGCCAGCAGCTTAGCTTCGGACGGAAACACCATATATTTT. Full variable domain (missing parts from reference TRBV11-1 and TRBJ1-3): EAEVAQSPRYKITEKSQAVAFWCDPISGHATLYWYRQILGQGPELLVQFQDESVVDDSQLPKDRFSAERLKGVDSTLKIQPAELGDSAMYLCASSLASDGNTIYFGEGSWLTVV.

V and J are TRBV6-2 or TRBV6-3 and TRBJ1-5, with D unresolved. This CDR3 spans 13 amino acids. V was trimmed by 6 bases and J by 5 bases, leaving 11 bases between them. CDR1 MNHEY and CDR2 SVGEGT come from the germline V gene. CDR3 bases: TGTGCCAGCAGCTGGAGTCGTGATCAGCCCCAGCATTTT. Encoded protein: CASSWSRDQPQHF.

Here the CDR3 reads CSARGLAGGQFETQYF. CDR3 in DNA: TGCAGTGCTAGAGGACTAGCGGGGGGGCAGTTTGAGACCCAGTACTTC. The chain employs TRBV20-1 and TRBJ2-7; 14 nucleotides match TRBD2. With the DNA end fitting TRBJ2-5 better, the J assignment may be wrong. This CDR3 is built from 16 residues. CDR1 and CDR2 (germline): DFQATT, SNEGSKA (reference sequence).

The chain employs TRBV6-2 or TRBV6-3 and TRBJ2-7; 10 bases are shared with TRBD1. CDR1 and CDR2 from the germline V gene are MNHEY and SVGEGT. The CDR3 has 18 residues. After removal of 6 bases from V and 2 bases from J, the junction contained 16 bases not matched to a gene. The CDR3 reads CASSNNPQGQGIPYEQYF. In DNA form, the CDR3 reads TGTGCCAGCAGCAACAATCCTCAGGGACAGGGGATCCCCTACGAGCAGTACTTC.

The rearrangement uses TRBV6-2 or TRBV6-3 and TRBJ2-1, with 8 nucleotides matching TRBD2. Judging by the DNA end, TRBJ2-7 fits better; the J call may be wrong. Germline CDR1 MNHEY, CDR2 SVGEGT. The CDR3 spans 12 residues. In nucleotides, the CDR3 is TGTGCCAGCAAGGGACTAGACTACGAGCAGTACTTC. Amino acids: CASKGLDYEQYF.

The CDR3 loop is CASSPRPWAPNEQFF. CDR3 nucleotides: TGTGCCAGCAGCCCCCGACCATGGGCCCCCAATGAGCAGTTCTTC. This chain joins TRBV6-5 and TRBJ2-1; D remains unclear. Germline assignment: CDR1 MNHEY and CDR2 SVGAGI. CDR3 length: 15 amino acids. V lost 6 bases and J lost 6, with 18 bases in between.

This chain joins TRBV29-1 and TRBJ2-4, with 7 bases identical to TRBD2. The J call may be incorrect, as the DNA end agrees better with TRBJ2-5. This CDR3 spans 13 amino acids. Germline CDR1 and CDR2: SQVTM and ANQGSEA. CDR3 residues: CSGRGGNQETQYF. In nucleotides, the CDR3 is TGCAGCGGTCGCGGGGGAAACCAAGAGACCCAGTACTTC.

The chain uses TRBV7-9 and TRBJ2-7, with D tentatively TRBD2 (6 bases). Per germline, CDR1 SEHNR and CDR2 FQNEAQ (reference sequence). There are 14 residues in the CDR3. Trimming stripped 5 bases from V and 1 base from J, with 12 bases between. CDR3 nucleotides: TGTGCCAGCAGCCAGCGGACTACATCCTACGAGCAGTACTTC. Its translation is CASSQRTTSYEQYF.